A selection of T cell receptor beta chains follows, all from one sample in a study of CD8 T cells in ankylosing spondylitis. TCRdb itself ran the 5' RACE reads through MiXCR, one entry per CDR3 protein. The table has more than 600,000 distinct CDR3 sequences, under 20% seen once; the top ten hold around 20%. The specimen was blood, either unsorted or a sorted T cell fraction (not recorded which). These receptors all stem from a male donor with ankylosing spondylitis. Both conserved end residues are part of each CDR3. D genes are given only for firm matches. The size entry is marked missing in some rows and otherwise reads once, few, many or a size class.

clone size	V gene	J gene	D gene	CDR3 protein	CDR3 DNA
few	TRBV20-1	TRBJ1-6	.	CSARDLAGIISPLHF	TGCAGTGCTAGAGATCTTGCAGGGATAATTTCACCCCTCCACTTT
many	TRBV2	TRBJ2-5	TRBD2	CASSLAGDGTQYF	TGTGCCAGCAGCCTAGCGGGAGATGGGACCCAGTACTTC
.	TRBV3-1	TRBJ2-2	.	CASSQDTWDLAVAGELFF	TGTGCCAGCAGCCAAGACACTTGGGATTTGGCTGTTGCCGGGGAGCTGTTTTTT
.	TRBV7-9	TRBJ1-5	.	CASSSSGTRSNQPQHF	TGTGCCAGCAGCTCCTCCGGGACAAGAAGTAATCAGCCCCAGCATTTT
many	TRBV4-3	TRBJ1-6	.	CASSQDISVRALHF	TGCGCCAGCAGCCAAGATATTAGTGTTCGGGCCCTCCACTTT
few	TRBV7-6	TRBJ2-3	.	CASSLAPTGYTDTQYF	TGTGCCAGCAGCTTAGCGCCGACAGGTTACACAGATACGCAGTATTTT
.	TRBV4-2	TRBJ2-5	.	CASSQERGGRETQYF	TGTGCCAGCAGCCAAGAACGGGGTGGGCGGGAGACCCAGTACTTC
.	TRBV12-3/TRBV12-4	TRBJ2-2	.	CASRVGPGELFF	TGTGCCAGCAGGGTGGGGCCCGGGGAGCTGTTTTTT
.	TRBV6-5	TRBJ1-1	.	CASSYWGSEAFF	TGTGCCAGCAGTTACTGGGGCAGTGAAGCTTTCTTT
.	TRBV2	TRBJ2-7	.	CASSEGFVAPGKQYF	TGTGCCAGCAGTGAAGGTTTTGTGGCCCCCGGAAAGCAGTACTTC
few	TRBV12-3/TRBV12-4	TRBJ1-2	.	CASSPPGAALYGYTF	TGTGCCAGCAGTCCCCCGGGGGCTGCTCTCTATGGCTACACCTTC
.	TRBV3-1	TRBJ1-3	TRBD1	CASSLVDRVGNTIYF	TGTGCCAGCAGCCTCGTGGACAGGGTAGGAAACACCATATATTTT
few	TRBV5-1	TRBJ1-3	.	CASSLSSWGRGTSGNTIYF	TGCGCCAGCAGCTTGTCTTCGTGGGGGCGGGGGACCTCTGGAAACACCATATATTTT
.	TRBV12-3/TRBV12-4	TRBJ2-3	TRBD2	CASRGVGTGVAGAKSDTQYF	TGTGCCAGCAGAGGAGTCGGGACGGGCGTAGCGGGAGCCAAATCAGATACGCAGTATTTT
.	TRBV2	TRBJ1-2	.	CASSESPVYYGYTF	TGTGCCAGCAGTGAATCGCCGGTTTACTATGGCTACACCTTC
.	TRBV7-9	TRBJ1-1	.	CASSVTEAFF	TGTGCCAGCAGCGTCACTGAAGCTTTCTTT
.	TRBV7-2	TRBJ2-7	TRBD1	CASSPGTGWGYEQYF	TGTGCCAGCAGCCCAGGGACAGGTTGGGGCTACGAGCAGTACTTC
few	TRBV2	TRBJ1-1	.	CASTDEGTNTEAFF	TGTGCCAGCACCGACGAGGGGACGAACACTGAAGCTTTCTTT
.	TRBV12-3/TRBV12-4	TRBJ1-2	.	CASSFLAGSSEGYTF	TGTGCCAGCAGTTTTCTGGCGGGATCTAGTGAGGGCTACACCTTC
.	TRBV6-2/TRBV6-3	TRBJ1-2	.	CASSYPRWGYTF	TGTGCCAGCAGTTATCCTAGGTGGGGCTACACCTTC
.	TRBV2	TRBJ2-7	TRBD2	CASSEQLAGLYEQYF	TGTGCCAGCAGTGAACAACTAGCGGGCCTCTACGAGCAGTACTTC
few	TRBV20-1	TRBJ2-5	.	CSAPRGAVETQYF	TGCAGCGCCCCCCGGGGGGCCGTTGAGACCCAGTACTTC
.	TRBV12-3/TRBV12-4	TRBJ2-1	TRBD2	CASSPWTSGNEQFF	TGTGCCAGCAGTCCATGGACTAGCGGGAACGAGCAGTTCTTC
few	TRBV15	TRBJ1-3	.	CATSRDLGSSGNTIYF	TGTGCCACCAGCAGAGATCTGGGCAGTTCTGGAAACACCATATATTTT